This TCR beta chain was sequenced for a study of OX40 agonist ivuxolimab in advanced cancers. Context from the whole study: Ivuxolimab, which targeted the costimulatory receptor OX40 (CD134), was an agonistic, fully human IgG2 monoclonal antibody. Intravenous ivuxolimab was administered to patients every 2 weeks at six dose levels: 0.01, 0.1, 0.3, 1.5, 3 and 10 mg/kg. Of the roughly 53 patients in dose escalation, about 20 had hepatocellular carcinoma, about 15 had melanoma, 9 had renal cell carcinoma and 9 had head and neck cancer. A male proportion of around 83% and a mean age of 60 years, ranging from 23 to 79, were recorded for the dose-escalation cohort. Prior anti-PD-1, anti-PD-L1 or anti-CTLA-4 therapy was permitted, and about two fifths of dose-escalation patients had received checkpoint inhibitors. Partial responses occurred in three dose-escalation patients: two with cutaneous melanoma and one with hepatocellular carcinoma. Peripheral TCRbeta sequencing aimed to test whether ivuxolimab altered TCR sequence diversity and caused clonal T-cell expansion. The paper covers the monotherapy dose-escalation part of the phase I ivuxolimab trial, which included N ≈ 52 patients.

V ends up 1 base short and J 5 bases short, with an unmatched junction base count of 4. Reading the germline V gene gives CDR1 LGHNA and CDR2 YSLEER. There are 14 amino acids in the CDR3, from cysteine to phenylalanine inclusive. Just CDR3 DNA is preserved here, 42 bases in frame from base 1. Patients with autoimmune disease history or receiving systemic immunosuppression were excluded from the trial. Peripheral blood for TCR sequencing was drawn from every dose cohort at baseline, at cycle 4 day 1 and at cycle 7 day 1. Samples were obtained from an open-label, multicenter, first-in-human phase I dose-escalation trial of ivuxolimab. Adults with locally advanced or metastatic head and neck squamous cell, hepatocellular, melanoma or renal cell carcinoma were enrolled in the trial. Before TCR sequencing, CD4+ T cells and CD8+ T cells from peripheral blood were sorted into separate populations. In the case of this clone: The target of this receptor is not known. No base qualities exist here, and no much larger clone lies one base off it.

Paper-wide results and their limitations: Low levels of normalized T-cell clonal expansion were also seen in some patients who did not respond. Clonal expansion of both CD4+ and CD8+ blood T cells was observed from baseline to week 6 at doses 0.1 to 3.0 mg/kg. Partial responders in the 0.1-3.0 mg/kg groups had among the lowest normalized peripheral clonal expansion, especially among CD8+ T cells. After ivuxolimab, expanded clones were on average more numerous among CD8+ T cells than among CD4+ T cells. The antigen specificity of the clonally expanded peripheral T cells was not determined.

Genomic DNA was isolated from the sorted cells so that the TCRbeta CDR3 region could be sequenced. TCRbeta CDR3 regions were sequenced using the immunoSEQ Assay. As stored in TCRdb, this immuneACCESS dataset retains in-frame rearrangements with V and J assigned. A fraction of the clones does not appear; measured against another copy, unresolved V genes explain less than half of the discrepancy, and the remainder lacks a known reason. The sample table holds about 22,000 clones, of which roughly 84% were seen once. Around 35% of the sample rests with the top ten. The sequence was obtained from an adult with an advanced solid tumor such as melanoma, head and neck, liver or kidney cancer. The chain is made from TRBV4-3 and TRBJ1-1, and 7 junctional nucleotides match TRBD1. The sample consisted of CD4+ or CD8+ T cells sorted from blood, taken in a trial of the OX40 agonist ivuxolimab. The encoded CDR3 is CASSQGAGGTEAFF. The nucleotide sequence reads TGCGCCAGCAGCCAAGGGGCAGGGGGAACTGAAGCTTTCTTT.